This TCR beta chain was sequenced in a study of T cell responses to AZD1222 COVID-19 vaccine. Per the germline V gene, CDR1 is MNHEY and CDR2 is SVGAGI. This CDR3 contains 12 residues. V shed 6 bases and J shed 4 bases, with 9 bases lying between them. About this clone: Antigen specificity is unknown.

Study-wide results and limits: Repertoire collection took place solely once the T cell response had peaked. Among those given AZD1222, only five to seven were seropositive at baseline.

The assay was immunoSEQ multiplex PCR, and TCRdb's table has in-frame clones only and misses some. Among approximately 130,000 clones listed, 93% were seen once. This receptor was obtained from an adult in good health. The sequenced sample was peripheral blood, obtained on day 0 of AZD1222 vaccination. The V gene is TRBV6-5, the J gene TRBJ1-1; D possibly corresponds to TRBD1 (6 bases). CDR3 DNA: TGTGCCAGCAGAGGGGGGCTCACTGAAGCTTTCTTT. Its translation: CASRGGLTEAFF.